This TCR beta chain was sequenced in a study of blood T cell repertoires in COVID-19. Study as a whole: Sources were T cells, B-cell-depleted T cells, or PBMCs; the material itself was cDNA or gDNA.

As handled by the study authors: Amplification from reference gene primers served as the basis for estimated nucleated cell counts. The method was immunoSEQ multiplex PCR; TCRdb's version includes in-frame clones alone and lacks a portion of them. V and J calls and clone size follow that table, whereas D and trimming were derived from the DNA. The sample includes 450,000 to 500,000 clones, approximately 85% of them seen just once. The source material was peripheral blood. The receptor was isolated from a human donor in a cohort sampled during active COVID-19.

The CDR3 is CASSSGQGGSPLHF. CDR3 DNA sequence: TGTGCCAGCAGTTCCGGACAGGGAGGCTCACCCCTCCACTTT. This sequence joins TRBV27 and TRBJ1-6, with TRBD1 matching over 8 bases. This CDR3 contains 14 residues. The germline gives CDR1 MNHEY, CDR2 SMNVEV (reference sequence). V gave up 4 bases and J gave up 10 bases; unmatched junction bases: 6.